The 21 T cell receptor beta chains below come from one sample, sequenced in a study of T cell responses to AZD1222 COVID-19 vaccine. The protocol was immunoSEQ multiplex PCR, while the TCRdb copy is restricted to in-frame clones and leaves out a portion. The sample lists some 140,000 clones, 90% occurring once. Here the sequenced sample was peripheral blood, taken on day 0 of AZD1222 vaccination. The receptors originated from an adult in good health.

The V and J genes are TRBV10-3 and TRBJ2-3; a weak D match, TRBD1 (6 bases). The V and J ends lost 11 bases and 3 bases respectively, with 21 bases between them. The CDR3 has 15 amino acids. CDR1 ENHRY and CDR2 SYGVKD come from the germline V gene. Here the CDR3 reads CAAFSPGHSTDTQYF. Here the CDR3 DNA reads TGTGCCGCCTTTTCACCGGGACACTCGACAGATACGCAGTATTTT.

This clone is a singleton in its sample. The genes are TRBV28 and TRBJ1-5, with D maybe TRBD1 (5 bases). This CDR3 has 16 amino acids. Germline V CDR1 and CDR2: MDHEN, SYDVKM. Trimming took 7 bases from V and 8 from J, leaving 24 bases between them. The CDR3 DNA follows: TGTGCCAGCACCGCTACCGATCAGGGCCGGGGGAAGCCCCAGCATTTT. As protein: CASTATDQGRGKPQHF. Complete variable domain (other parts from reference TRBV28 and TRBJ1-5): DVKVTQSSRYLVKRTGEKVFLECVQDMDHENMFWYRQDPGLGLRLIYFSYDVKMKEKGDIPEGYSVSREKKERFSLILESASTNQTSMYLCASTATDQGRGKPQHFGDGTRLSIL.

The chain employs TRBV7-3 and TRBJ2-5; D gene unclear. The CDR3 is 13 residues long. V was cut by 4 bases and J by 2 bases, with 8 bases left in between. Germline assignment: CDR1 SGHTA and CDR2 FQGTGA. In nucleotides, the CDR3 is TGTGCCAGCAGCTCCGATCAGCAAGAGACCCAGTACTTC. Translated: CASSSDQQETQYF. The variable domain in full, with the rest retrieved from reference TRBV7-3 and TRBJ2-5, is GAGVSQTPSNKVTEKGKYVELRCDPISGHTALYWYRQSLGQGPEFLIYFQGTGAADDSGLPNDRFFAVRPEGSVSTLKIQRTERGDSAVYLCASSSDQQETQYFGPGTRLLVL.

The rearrangement uses TRBV29-1 and TRBJ2-7; D is unclear. The V end lost 4 bases, the J end lost 7 bases, and 11 bases lay between the germline ends. Germline CDR1 reads SQVTM; CDR2 reads ANQGSEA. The CDR3 has 11 residues. The CDR3 DNA reads TGCAGCGTTGCCCTGGAGAGGGAGCAGTACTTC. Its protein is CSVALEREQYF.

This clone appeared once. The rearrangement joins TRBV5-1 to TRBJ1-3; D might be TRBD1 (6 bases). Trimming stripped 1 base from V and 5 bases from J, with 19 bases between. The CDR3 consists of 17 residues. The germline CDR1 and CDR2 sequences are SGHRS and YFSETQ. CDR3 coding DNA: TGCGCCAGCAGCTTGTTGGGGGCCCGCACCTCAAGAAACACCATATATTTT. This sequence encodes CASSLLGARTSRNTIYF.

J is TRBJ1-1 and V is TRBV5-1; TRBD1 matches 7 bases. Trimming cost V 0 bases and J 7 bases; bases outside gene matches: 9. CDR1 and CDR2 (germline): SGHRS, YFSETQ. The CDR3 covers 15 residues. CDR3 amino acids: CASSLEVTGPFEAFF. CDR3 in DNA: TGCGCCAGCAGCTTGGAGGTGACAGGGCCCTTTGAAGCTTTCTTT.

CDR3 nucleotide sequence: TGCAGCGTCACGCCCCACCAGGGATCTAGCACTGAAGCTTTCTTT. This encodes CSVTPHQGSSTEAFF. The genes are TRBV29-1 and TRBJ1-1; D is perhaps TRBD1 (5 bases). CDR1 SQVTM and CDR2 ANQGSEA come from the germline V gene. V shed 6 bases and J shed 4 bases, with 21 bases lying between them. The CDR3 consists of 15 residues.

The genes are TRBV19 and TRBJ1-2; D remains unclear. V was trimmed by 1 base and J by 0 bases, leaving 9 bases between them. CDR1 is LNHDA and CDR2 is SQIVND in the germline V gene (reference sequence). CDR3 length equals 15 residues. DNA for the CDR3: TGTGCCAGTAGTATAGTGGGCCGATCTAACTATGGCTACACCTTC. As protein: CASSIVGRSNYGYTF. Together with reference TRBV19 and TRBJ1-2, the CDR3 gives the full variable domain: DGGITQSPKYLFRKEGQNVTLSCEQNLNHDAMYWYRQDPGQGLRLIYYSQIVNDFQKGDIAEGYSVSREKKESFPLTVTSAQKNPTAFYLCASSIVGRSNYGYTFGSGTRLTVV.

The chain combines TRBV5-1 with TRBJ2-1; 7 nucleotides align to TRBD1. J gave up 8 bases and V 5 bases, and 10 bases lay outside the gene matches. Germline CDR1 reads SGHRS; CDR2 reads YFSETQ. CDR3 length equals 14 residues. The CDR3 DNA is TGCGCCAGCAGTTATAGACAGGGAATGGATGAGCAGTTCTTC. This gives the protein CASSYRQGMDEQFF.

The chain couples TRBV15 to TRBJ1-5; no reliable D call. Germline CDR1 reads LNHNV; CDR2 reads YYDKDF (reference sequence). Trimming shortened V by 3 bases and J by 5 bases, and 20 bases separated the two germline ends. The CDR3 contains 17 residues. This CDR3 is CATSSFPTSDLYQPQHF. For the CDR3, the DNA is TGTGCCACCAGCAGCTTCCCCACATCGGACCTTTATCAGCCCCAGCATTTT.

This chain joins TRBV18 and TRBJ2-5; D is possibly TRBD1 (6 bases). Germline assignment: CDR1 KGHSH and CDR2 LQKENI. V was shortened by 0 bases and J by 5 bases, with 13 bases between the two germline ends. This CDR3 comprises 15 residues. The DNA of the CDR3 is TGTGCCAGCTCACCACCAGGACAGTCCTCGGAGACCCAGTACTTC. Its translation: CASSPPGQSSETQYF.

The chain uses TRBV3-1 (or the pseudogene TRBV3-2) and TRBJ2-3; 10 nucleotides agree with TRBD2. The V gene's germline CDR1 is LGHDT and CDR2 YNNKEL (reference sequence). This CDR3 contains 16 residues. After removal of 2 bases from V and 4 bases from J, the junction contained 6 bases not matched to a gene. The CDR3 sequence is CASSQPSGSIADTQYF. CDR3 coding DNA: TGTGCCAGCAGCCAACCTAGCGGGAGTATTGCAGATACGCAGTATTTT.

The chain uses TRBV27 and TRBJ2-7, with 7 bases aligning to TRBD2. The CDR3 is made up of 13 amino acids. The V gene end was trimmed by 5 bases and the J gene end by 4 bases; junction bases not matched to a gene: 5. Germline loops: CDR1 MNHEY, CDR2 SMNVEV (reference sequence). The CDR3 region has the DNA TGTGCCAGCAGTCCACGACTAGCTTACGAGCAGTACTTC. It is translated as CASSPRLAYEQYF.

The rearrangement joins TRBV7-6 to TRBJ2-2; 11 nucleotides align to TRBD2. The CDR3 covers 19 residues. Germline lookup yields CDR1 SGHVS and CDR2 FNYEAQ. Trimming at V came to 1 base and at J to 6 bases, leaving 13 bases not matched to a gene. The CDR3 sequence is CASSLGAASGGTSPGELFF. The CDR3 DNA follows: TGTGCCAGCAGCTTAGGTGCCGCTAGCGGGGGGACTTCCCCCGGGGAGCTGTTTTTT.

The rearrangement joins TRBV10-3 to TRBJ1-2; D remains ambiguous. V dropped 7 bases and J dropped 7 bases, with 19 bases sitting between them. Per the germline V gene, CDR1 is ENHRY and CDR2 is SYGVKD. The CDR3 totals 14 residues. This CDR3 reads CAIIGGQEKGGYTF. DNA of the CDR3: TGTGCCATCATCGGTGGGCAGGAAAAGGGTGGCTACACCTTC.

V usage is TRBV7-2 and J usage is TRBJ1-4, with a possible D match to TRBD1 (5 bases). The CDR3 is 16 residues long. V was trimmed by 3 bases and J by 1 base, leaving 12 bases between them. CDR1 and CDR2 (germline): SGHTA, FQGNSA. This CDR3 reads CASSFWGGETNEKLFF. Here the CDR3 DNA reads TGTGCCAGCAGCTTCTGGGGAGGGGAAACTAATGAAAAACTGTTTTTT. Using reference TRBV7-2 and TRBJ1-4 for the parts outside the CDR3, the full variable domain is GAGVSQSPSNKVTEKGKDVELRCDPISGHTALYWYRQSLGQGLEFLIYFQGNSAPDKSGLPSDRFSAERTGGSVSTLTIQRTQQEDSAVYLCASSFWGGETNEKLFFGSGTQLSVL.

V gene TRBV19 combines with J gene TRBJ1-1; D is unresolved. The germline V and J ends were trimmed by 1 base and 4 bases, with 13 bases remaining between them. This CDR3 has 15 amino acids. Looked up from germline, CDR1 is LNHDA and CDR2 is SQIVND (reference sequence). CDR3 sequence reads: CASSIGATGSTEAFF. CDR3 sequence (DNA): TGTGCCAGTAGTATAGGGGCGACTGGGAGCACTGAAGCTTTCTTT.

The chain links TRBV11-3 to TRBJ1-1, with TRBD1 matching over 7 bases. The CDR3 loop spans 14 amino acids. The junction had 5 bases not matched to a gene; V was cut back by 1 base and J by 6 bases. Per germline, CDR1 SGHNT and CDR2 YENEEA. The CDR3 DNA reads as TGTGCCAGCAGCTTAGTGGGAGGGGGCGCTGAAGCTTTCTTT. Protein: CASSLVGGGAEAFF. The full variable domain, completed using reference TRBV11-3 and TRBJ1-1, is EAGVVQSPRYKIIEKKQPVAFWCNPISGHNTLYWYLQNLGQGPELLIRYENEEAVDDSQLPKDRFSAERLKGVDSTLKIQPAELGDSAVYLCASSLVGGGAEAFFGQGTRLTVV.

The chain combines TRBV6-6 with TRBJ2-7; 10 bases align to TRBD2. The CDR3 runs 14 residues. Germline V gene sequence: CDR1 MNHNY, CDR2 SVGAGI (reference sequence). After removal of 7 bases from V and 2 bases from J, the junction contained 5 bases not matched to a gene. The CDR3 here is CASTLAGGTYEQYF. In DNA form, the CDR3 reads TGTGCCAGCACCTTAGCGGGAGGTACCTACGAGCAGTACTTC.

The V call is TRBV5-4, the J call TRBJ2-5; D unresolved. Trimming took 2 bases from V and 0 from J, leaving 8 bases between them. The CDR3 contains 14 residues. Germline values: CDR1 SGHNT, CDR2 YYREEE (reference sequence). The CDR3, as DNA: TGTGCCAGCAGCTTTAGCACAGACCAAGAGACCCAGTACTTC. Its translation: CASSFSTDQETQYF.

The chain is built from TRBV11-3 and TRBJ2-3; D is perhaps TRBD2 (5 bases). Germline CDR1 SGHNT, CDR2 YENEEA. The CDR3 is 17 residues long. Between the trimmed V and J ends, which lost 1 base and 0 bases, there was a span of 14 bases. CDR3 sequence: CASSLALRELSTDTQYF. In nucleotides, the CDR3 is TGTGCCAGCAGCTTAGCGTTACGGGAACTTAGCACAGATACGCAGTATTTT.